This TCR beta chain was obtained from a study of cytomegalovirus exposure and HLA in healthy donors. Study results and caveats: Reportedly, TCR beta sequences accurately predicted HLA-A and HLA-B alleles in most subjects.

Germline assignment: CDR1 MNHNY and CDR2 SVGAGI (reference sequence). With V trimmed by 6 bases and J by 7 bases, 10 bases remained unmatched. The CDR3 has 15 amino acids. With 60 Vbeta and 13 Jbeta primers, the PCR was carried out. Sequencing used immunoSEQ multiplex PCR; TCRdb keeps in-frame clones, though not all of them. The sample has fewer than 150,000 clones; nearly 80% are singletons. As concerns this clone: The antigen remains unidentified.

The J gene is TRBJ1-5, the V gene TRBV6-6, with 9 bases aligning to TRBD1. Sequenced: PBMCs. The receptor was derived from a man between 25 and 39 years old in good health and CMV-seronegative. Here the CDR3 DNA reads TGTGCCAGCAGCCTTCCGGGGACAGGGAACCAGCCCCAGCATTTT. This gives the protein CASSLPGTGNQPQHF.